The clone carrying this TCR beta chain was counted ten times or more. The data were taken from a study of blood T cell repertoires in COVID-19. Study-level background: The United States, Italy and Spain were the sources of the acute and convalescent COVID-19 samples. Sample material is recorded as cDNA or gDNA derived from T cells, B-cell-depleted T cells, or PBMCs.

Original handling: Estimated nucleated cell counts came from reference gene primer amplification. The assay was immunoSEQ multiplex PCR, and TCRdb's table has in-frame clones only and misses some. V and J calls and clone size are those listed in that table; D and trimming were worked out from the DNA. This sample has about 380,000 clones, with approximately 80% found just once. This CDR3 spans 15 amino acids. Trimming pared 3 bases from V and 3 bases from J, leaving 14 bases between. Germline CDR1 and CDR2: MGHRA and YSYEKL. The sequenced material came from peripheral blood. The source is a human donor with acute or convalescent COVID-19. The donor label of this sample is uncertain. The genes are TRBV4-1 and TRBJ1-1; D perhaps matches TRBD1 (5 bases). The CDR3 reads CASSHTDRMDTEAFF. CDR3 in DNA: TGCGCCAGCAGCCACACTGACAGAATGGACACTGAAGCTTTCTTT.